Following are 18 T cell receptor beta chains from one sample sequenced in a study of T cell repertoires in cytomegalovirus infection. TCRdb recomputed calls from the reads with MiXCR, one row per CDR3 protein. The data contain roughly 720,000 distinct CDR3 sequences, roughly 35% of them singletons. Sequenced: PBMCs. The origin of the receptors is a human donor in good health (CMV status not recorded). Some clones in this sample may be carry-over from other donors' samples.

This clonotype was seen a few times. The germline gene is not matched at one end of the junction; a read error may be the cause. CDR3 nucleotide sequence: TGTGCCAGCAGCTTGGCTCAGGGACCCCACTATGGCTACACCTTC. Amino acid sequence: CASSLAQGPHYGYTF. V and J are TRBV5-3 and TRBJ1-2; tentatively, D is TRBD1 (5 bases). TRBV5-3 is reported as an ORF; its role is uncertain. The CDR3 is made up of 15 amino acids.

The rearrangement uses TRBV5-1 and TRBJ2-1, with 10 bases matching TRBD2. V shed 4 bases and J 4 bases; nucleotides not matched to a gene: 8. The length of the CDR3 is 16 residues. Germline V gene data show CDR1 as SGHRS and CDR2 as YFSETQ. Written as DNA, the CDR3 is TGCGCCAGCAGCACAGGACTAGCGGATAATTACAATGAGCAGTTCTTC. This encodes CASSTGLADNYNEQFF.

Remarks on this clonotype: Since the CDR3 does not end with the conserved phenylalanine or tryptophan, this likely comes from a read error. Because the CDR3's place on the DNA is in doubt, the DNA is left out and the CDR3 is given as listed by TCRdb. The chain's CDR3 is CASSPTGGTGELVV. V is TRBV19 and J is TRBJ2-2; TRBD1, the table's D call, was not compared with the DNA. CDR1 and CDR2 from the germline V gene are LNHDA and SQIVND (reference sequence). The CDR3 length is 14 residues, termini included.

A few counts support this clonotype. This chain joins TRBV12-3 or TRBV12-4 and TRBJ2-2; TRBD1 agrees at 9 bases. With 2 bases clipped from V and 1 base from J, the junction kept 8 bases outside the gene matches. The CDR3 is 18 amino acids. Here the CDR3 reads CASSLMDRGGWNTGELFF. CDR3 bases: TGTGCCAGCAGTTTAATGGACAGGGGAGGGTGGAACACCGGGGAGCTGTTTTTT.

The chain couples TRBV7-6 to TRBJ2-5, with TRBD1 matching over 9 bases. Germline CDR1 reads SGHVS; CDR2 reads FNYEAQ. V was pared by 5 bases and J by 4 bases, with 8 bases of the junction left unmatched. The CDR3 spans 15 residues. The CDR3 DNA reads TGTGCCAGCAGCCATCAGGACAGGGGCCGAGAGACCCAGTACTTC. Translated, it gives CASSHQDRGRETQYF.

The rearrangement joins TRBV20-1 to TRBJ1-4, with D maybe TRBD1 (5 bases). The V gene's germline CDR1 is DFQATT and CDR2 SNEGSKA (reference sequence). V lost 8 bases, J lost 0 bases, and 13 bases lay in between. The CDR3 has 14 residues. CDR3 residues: CSSRRGATNEKLFF. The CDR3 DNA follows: TGCAGTTCCCGGAGGGGTGCAACTAATGAAAAACTGTTTTTT.

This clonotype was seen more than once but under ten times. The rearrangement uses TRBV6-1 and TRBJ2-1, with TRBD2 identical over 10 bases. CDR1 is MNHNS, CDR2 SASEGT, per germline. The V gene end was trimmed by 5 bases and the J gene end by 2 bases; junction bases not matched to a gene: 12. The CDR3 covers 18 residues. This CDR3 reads CASSYGASGGKAYNEQFF. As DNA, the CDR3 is TGTGCCAGCAGTTATGGGGCTAGCGGGGGAAAGGCCTACAATGAGCAGTTCTTC.

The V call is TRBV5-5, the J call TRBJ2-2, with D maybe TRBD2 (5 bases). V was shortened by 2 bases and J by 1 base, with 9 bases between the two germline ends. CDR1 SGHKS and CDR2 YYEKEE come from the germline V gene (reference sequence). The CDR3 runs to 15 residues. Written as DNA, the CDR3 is TGTGCCAGCAGCTTTTATGGACTGAACACCGGGGAGCTGTTTTTT. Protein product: CASSFYGLNTGELFF.

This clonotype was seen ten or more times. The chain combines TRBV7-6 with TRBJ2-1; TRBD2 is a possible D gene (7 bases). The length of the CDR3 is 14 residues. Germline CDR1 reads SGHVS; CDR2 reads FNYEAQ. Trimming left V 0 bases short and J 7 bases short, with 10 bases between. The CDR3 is CASSLAGGQNEQFF. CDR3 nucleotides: TGTGCCAGCAGCTTAGCCGGGGGGCAGAATGAGCAGTTCTTC.

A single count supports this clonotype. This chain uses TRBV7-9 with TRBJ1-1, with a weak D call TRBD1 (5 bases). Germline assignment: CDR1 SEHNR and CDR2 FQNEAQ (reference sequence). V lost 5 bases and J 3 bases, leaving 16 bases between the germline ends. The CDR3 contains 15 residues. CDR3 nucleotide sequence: TGTGCCAGCAGCACCGAACCGGGGGTGGACACTGAAGCTTTCTTT. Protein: CASSTEPGVDTEAFF.

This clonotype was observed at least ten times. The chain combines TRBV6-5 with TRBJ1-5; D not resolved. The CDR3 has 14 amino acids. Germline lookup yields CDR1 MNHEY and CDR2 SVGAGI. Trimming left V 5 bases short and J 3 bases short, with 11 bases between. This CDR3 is CASSKTIVNQPQHF. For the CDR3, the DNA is TGTGCCAGCAGTAAGACAATAGTCAATCAGCCCCAGCATTTT.

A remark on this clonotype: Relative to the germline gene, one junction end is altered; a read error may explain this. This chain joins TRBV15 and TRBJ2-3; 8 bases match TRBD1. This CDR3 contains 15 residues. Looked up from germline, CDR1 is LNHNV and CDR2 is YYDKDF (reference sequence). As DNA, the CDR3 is TGTGCCACCAGTGACACGGGGACAGGCGACACGGCGTTGAATTTT. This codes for CATSDTGTGDTALNF. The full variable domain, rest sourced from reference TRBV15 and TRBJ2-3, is DAMVIQNPRYQVTQFGKPVTLSCSQTLNHNVMYWYQQKSSQAPKLLFHYYDKDFNNEADTPDNFQSRRPNTSFCFLDIRSPGLGDTAMYLCATSDTGTGDTALNFGPGTRLTVL.

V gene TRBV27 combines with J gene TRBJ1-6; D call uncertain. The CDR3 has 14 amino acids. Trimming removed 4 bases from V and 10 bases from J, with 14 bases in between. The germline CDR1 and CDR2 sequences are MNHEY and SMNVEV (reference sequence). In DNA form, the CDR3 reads TGTGCCAGCAGTTATAGTAGAAAATTGTCACCCCTCCACTTT. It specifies CASSYSRKLSPLHF.

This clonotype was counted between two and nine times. Here the CDR3 reads CASSNVGTGAPGYTF. CDR3 DNA: TGTGCCAGCAGTAACGTCGGGACAGGGGCTCCTGGCTACACCTTC. The chain joins TRBV6-5 to TRBJ1-2; the match to TRBD1 covers 10 bases. CDR3 length equals 15 residues. Germline values: CDR1 MNHEY, CDR2 SVGAGI. V lost 5 bases, J lost 7 bases, and 10 bases stayed unmatched.

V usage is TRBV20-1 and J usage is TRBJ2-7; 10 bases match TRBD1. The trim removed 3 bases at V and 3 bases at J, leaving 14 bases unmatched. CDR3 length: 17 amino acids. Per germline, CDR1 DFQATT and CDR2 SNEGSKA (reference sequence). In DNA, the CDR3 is TGCAGTGCTAGGCTTGGTGACAGGGGGCTTCGTAACTACGAGCAGTACTTC. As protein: CSARLGDRGLRNYEQYF.

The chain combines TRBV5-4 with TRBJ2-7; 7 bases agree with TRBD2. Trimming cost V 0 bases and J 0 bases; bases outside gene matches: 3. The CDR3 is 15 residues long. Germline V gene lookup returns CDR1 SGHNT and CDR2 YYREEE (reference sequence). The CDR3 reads CASSLDLAVSYEQYF. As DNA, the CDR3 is TGTGCCAGCAGCTTGGATCTAGCGGTCTCCTACGAGCAGTACTTC. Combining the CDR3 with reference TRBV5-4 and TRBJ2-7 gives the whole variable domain ETGVTQSPTHLIKTRGQQVTLRCSSQSGHNTVSWYQQALGQGPQFIFQYYREEENGRGNFPPRFSGLQFPNYSSELNVNALELDDSALYLCASSLDLAVSYEQYFGPGTRLTVT.

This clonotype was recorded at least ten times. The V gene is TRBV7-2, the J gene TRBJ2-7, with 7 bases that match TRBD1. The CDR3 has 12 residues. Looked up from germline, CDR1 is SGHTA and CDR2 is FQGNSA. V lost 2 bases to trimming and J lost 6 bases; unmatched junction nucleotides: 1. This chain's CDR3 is CASSLRGREQYF. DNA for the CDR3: TGTGCCAGCAGCTTAAGGGGGCGCGAGCAGTACTTC.

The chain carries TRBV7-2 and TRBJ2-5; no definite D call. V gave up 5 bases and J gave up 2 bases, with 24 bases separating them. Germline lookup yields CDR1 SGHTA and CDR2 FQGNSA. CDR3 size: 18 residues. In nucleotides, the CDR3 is TGTGCCAGCAGCCCCTCGTTCTCGGGTGGGATTGATCAAGAGACCCAGTACTTC. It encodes CASSPSFSGGIDQETQYF. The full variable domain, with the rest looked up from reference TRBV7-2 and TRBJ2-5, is GAGVSQSPSNKVTEKGKDVELRCDPISGHTALYWYRQSLGQGLEFLIYFQGNSAPDKSGLPSDRFSAERTGGSVSTLTIQRTQQEDSAVYLCASSPSFSGGIDQETQYFGPGTRLLVL.